These T cell receptor beta chains were read from a single sample in a study of T cells in Graves' hyperthyroidism and ophthalmopathy. TCRdb called the multiplex PCR reads again in MiXCR, with one record for every CDR3 protein. The sample holds just over 550,000 distinct CDR3 sequences, about half seen once. Sample: peripheral blood or thyroid tissue (not recorded which). These TCRs come from a woman younger than 35 with Graves' hyperthyroidism. CDR3s include the opening cysteine and the closing phenylalanine or tryptophan. D genes are given only for firm matches. Expanded clones are given a class, and other clones once, few, many or no size at all.

TRBD1	few	14	TRBV6-1	TRBJ1-5	CASRGQLEIQPQHF	TGTGCCAGCAGGGGACAGCTCGAAATTCAGCCCCAGCATTTT
-	-	12	TRBV29-1	TRBJ2-7	CSVSGLGGEQYF	TGCAGCGTGAGTGGGCTAGGGGGAGAGCAGTACTTC
-	-	13	TRBV7-2	TRBJ1-3	CASSMGRRNTIYF	TGTGCCAGCAGCATGGGACGGAGAAACACCATATATTTT
-	once	17	TRBV7-8	TRBJ2-2	CASSSYPQGANTGELFF	TGTGCCAGCAGCTCCTATCCGCAGGGCGCGAACACCGGGGAGCTGTTTTTT
TRBD1	once	15	TRBV24-1	TRBJ1-4	CATSDIGTGAEKLFF	TGTGCCACCAGTGACATCGGGACAGGGGCTGAAAAACTGTTTTTT
-	-	14	TRBV7-2	TRBJ1-5	CASSRDPVRRPQHF	TGTGCCAGCAGCCGAGACCCTGTTCGTCGGCCCCAGCATTTT
TRBD2	once	16	TRBV19	TRBJ2-5	CASSHRRSGPAETQYF	TGTGCCAGTAGTCACAGGCGTAGCGGGCCCGCGGAGACCCAGTACTTC
-	-	15	TRBV19	TRBJ1-5	CASSILGSGNRPQHF	TGTGCCAGTAGTATATTGGGTTCCGGCAATCGGCCCCAGCATTTT
-	-	12	TRBV29-1	TRBJ1-5	CSVAGTGRPQHF	TGCAGCGTTGCAGGGACGGGAAGGCCCCAGCATTTT
-	few	14	TRBV7-9	TRBJ1-4	CASSSVRGGEKLFF	TGTGCCAGCAGCTCCGTGAGAGGTGGTGAAAAACTGTTTTTT
-	many	16	TRBV19	TRBJ2-6	CASSRTRGSGANVLTF	TGTGCCAGTAGCCGGACTAGGGGGTCTGGGGCCAACGTCCTGACTTTC
TRBD1	-	12	TRBV2	TRBJ1-4	CASSDNRDRAFF	TGTGCCAGCAGTGATAACCGGGACAGGGCGTTTTTT
TRBD2	-	16	TRBV7-9	TRBJ2-5	CASSTRTSGRGETQYF	TGTGCCAGCAGCACTAGGACTAGCGGGAGAGGAGAGACCCAGTACTTC
TRBD1	many	15	TRBV10-3	TRBJ1-1	CAISDLGQGGTEAFF	TGTGCCATCAGTGACTTGGGACAGGGAGGCACTGAAGCTTTCTTT
TRBD1	-	15	TRBV25-1	TRBJ2-5	CASSQGQGNRETQYF	TGTGCCAGCAGCCAGGGACAGGGTAATAGAGAGACCCAGTACTTC
TRBD1	-	17	TRBV24-1	TRBJ2-6	CATPPRTGGVGANVLTF	TGTGCCACCCCTCCTAGGACAGGGGGAGTTGGGGCCAACGTCCTGACTTTC
-	-	14	TRBV6-1	TRBJ2-7	CASSQGPRTYEQYF	TGTGCCAGCAGCCAAGGTCCCCGGACCTACGAGCAGTACTTC
-	-	15	TRBV5-1	TRBJ2-2	CASSLVRSSTGELFF	TGCGCCAGCAGCTTGGTCAGGTCGTCGACCGGGGAGCTGTTTTTT
-	once	17	TRBV24-1	TRBJ2-7	CATSDASRGELPYEQYF	TGTGCCACCAGTGATGCTTCACGGGGAGAGTTACCCTACGAGCAGTACTTC
-	few	16	TRBV12-3/TRBV12-4	TRBJ1-6	CASSSAGKIYNSPLHF	TGTGCCAGCAGCTCGGCTGGGAAGATCTATAATTCACCCCTCCACTTT
-	once	13	TRBV6-1	TRBJ2-7	CASSALGAYEQYF	TGTGCCAGCAGTGCGTTGGGCGCCTACGAGCAGTACTTC
-	few	13	TRBV19	TRBJ2-7	CASSMGSSYEQYF	TGTGCCAGTAGTATGGGAAGCTCCTACGAGCAGTACTTC
TRBD1	once	14	TRBV2	TRBJ2-2	CAISDPQGAGELFF	TGTGCCATTTCGGATCCGCAGGGGGCCGGGGAGCTGTTTTTT
-	-	13	TRBV7-2	TRBJ1-1	CARKGRGNTEAFF	TGTGCCAGGAAGGGGAGGGGCAACACTGAAGCTTTCTTT
-	-	13	TRBV5-8	TRBJ1-1	CASSPDSQPEAFF	TGTGCCAGCAGCCCGGACAGCCAACCTGAAGCTTTCTTT
-	-	13	TRBV5-1	TRBJ2-7	CASSLDGTDEQYF	TGCGCCAGCAGCTTGGATGGGACCGACGAGCAGTACTTC
-	few	13	TRBV6-6	TRBJ1-2	CASSTGGVYGYTF	TGTGCCAGCAGCACCGGCGGGGTTTATGGCTACACCTTC
-	-	15	TRBV11-3	TRBJ1-6	CASSLGLGSNSPLHF	TGTGCCAGCAGCTTAGGATTAGGCAGTAATTCACCCCTCCACTTT
-	-	13	TRBV21-1	TRBJ1-2	CASSNDVRLGVTF	TGTGCCAGCAGCAACGACGTGCGGTTAGGAGTCACCTTC
TRBD1	many	15	TRBV24-1	TRBJ1-4	CATSDPGQGNEKLFF	TGTGCCACCAGTGACCCGGGACAGGGAAATGAAAAACTGTTTTTT
-	-	15	TRBV2	TRBJ1-2	CASSLAWTANYGYTF	TGTGCCAGCAGCTTAGCGTGGACAGCTAACTATGGCTACACCTTC
TRBD2	-	17	TRBV5-1	TRBJ2-7	CASSLGLARPLSYEQYF	TGCGCCAGCAGCTTGGGACTAGCGAGACCGCTTTCCTACGAGCAGTACTTC
TRBD1	-	14	TRBV15	TRBJ2-7	CATSAGTGVYEQYF	TGTGCCACCAGCGCCGGGACAGGGGTCTACGAGCAGTACTTC
-	-	15	TRBV21-1	TRBJ1-2	CASRLKSSTNYGYTF	TGTGCCAGCAGACTAAAGTCTTCTACTAACTATGGCTACACCTTC
TRBD2	-	12	TRBV2	TRBJ2-7	CASRGGVGEQYF	TGTGCCAGCCGCGGGGGAGTCGGCGAGCAGTACTTC
TRBD1	-	16	TRBV7-9	TRBJ2-2	CASSYPGQTKTGELFF	TGTGCCAGCAGTTATCCGGGACAGACGAAAACCGGGGAGCTGTTTTTT
-	-	17	TRBV5-1	TRBJ2-7	CASSLDRLWVSPYEQYF	TGCGCCAGCAGCTTGGACCGTCTGTGGGTTTCCCCCTACGAGCAGTACTTC
-	many	14	TRBV10-3	TRBJ1-1	CAISEGPANTEAFF	TGTGCCATCAGTGAGGGTCCAGCGAACACTGAAGCTTTCTTT
-	few	13	TRBV11-2	TRBJ2-2	CASSLDGPGELFF	TGTGCCAGCAGCTTAGATGGCCCCGGGGAGCTGTTTTTT
-	many	14	TRBV9	TRBJ2-5	CASSPDSPGDTQYF	TGTGCCAGCAGCCCCGACTCCCCGGGTGACACCCAGTACTTC
TRBD1	-	16	TRBV20-1	TRBJ1-1	CSARETGSVMNTEAFF	TGCAGTGCTAGAGAGACAGGGAGCGTTATGAACACTGAAGCTTTCTTT
-	few	16	TRBV7-2	TRBJ1-2	CASSQAPKQRNYGYTF	TGTGCCAGCAGCCAAGCCCCGAAACAAAGGAACTATGGCTACACCTTC